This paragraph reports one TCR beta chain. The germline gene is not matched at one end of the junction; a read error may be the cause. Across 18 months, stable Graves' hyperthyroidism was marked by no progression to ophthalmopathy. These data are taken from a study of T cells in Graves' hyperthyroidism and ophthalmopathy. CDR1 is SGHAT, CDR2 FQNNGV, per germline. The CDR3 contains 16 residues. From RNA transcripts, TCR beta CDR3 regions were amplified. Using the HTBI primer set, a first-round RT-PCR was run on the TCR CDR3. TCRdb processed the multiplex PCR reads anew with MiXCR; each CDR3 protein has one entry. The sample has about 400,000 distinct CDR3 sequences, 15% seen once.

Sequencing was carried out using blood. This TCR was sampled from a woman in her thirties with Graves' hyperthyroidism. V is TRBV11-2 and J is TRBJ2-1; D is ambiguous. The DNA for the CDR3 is TGTACCAGCAGCTTAGTTTATGGGGATACCTACAATGAGCAGTTCTTC. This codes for CTSSLVYGDTYNEQFF.